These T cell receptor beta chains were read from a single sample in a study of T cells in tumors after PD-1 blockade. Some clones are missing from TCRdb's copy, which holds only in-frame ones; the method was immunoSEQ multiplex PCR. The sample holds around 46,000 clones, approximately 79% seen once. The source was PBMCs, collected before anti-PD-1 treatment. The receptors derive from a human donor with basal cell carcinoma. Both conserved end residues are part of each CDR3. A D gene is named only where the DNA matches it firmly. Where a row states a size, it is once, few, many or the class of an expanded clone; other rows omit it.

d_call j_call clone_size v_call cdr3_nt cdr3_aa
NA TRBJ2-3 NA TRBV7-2 TGTGCCAGCAGCCCCGACACGGTTGCGACAGATACGCAGTATTTT CASSPDTVATDTQYF
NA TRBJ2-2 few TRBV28 TGTGCCAGCAGTTTCGTGGCAGGGGTGGATGGGGAGCTGTTTTTT CASSFVAGVDGELFF
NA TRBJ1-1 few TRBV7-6 TGTGCCAGCAGCCCAAATGCCGGGAGCACTGAAGCTTTCTTT CASSPNAGSTEAFF
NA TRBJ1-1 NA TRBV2 TGTGCCAGCAGTGAATCACCGTCACATAACACTGAAGCTTTCTTT CASSESPSHNTEAFF
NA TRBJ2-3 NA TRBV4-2 TGTGCCAGCAGCCAAGGGGCAGGGGGGTTCACAGATACGCAGTATTTT CASSQGAGGFTDTQYF
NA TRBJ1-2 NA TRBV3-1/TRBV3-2 TGTGCCAGCAGCCCTCAAAAGGCGGGGGGCGGCTACACCTTC CASSPQKAGGGYTF
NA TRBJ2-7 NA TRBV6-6 TGTGCCAGCACCCAGGCAGAGGGGGCCTACGAGCAGTACTTC CASTQAEGAYEQYF
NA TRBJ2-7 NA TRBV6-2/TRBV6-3 TGTGCCAGCAGTTACCTCCAAACCTTCTACGAGCAGTACTTC CASSYLQTFYEQYF
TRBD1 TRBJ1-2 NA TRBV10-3 TGTGCCATCAGTGAGTCGGGACAGGATGGCTACACCTTC CAISESGQDGYTF
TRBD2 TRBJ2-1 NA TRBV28 TGTGCCTCTTCTCCGGGGGGAAGTCATAGCTCCTACAATGAGCAGTTCTTC CASSPGGSHSSYNEQFF
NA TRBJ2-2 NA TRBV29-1 TGCAGCGTTAGGGGTTCGAACACCGGGGAGCTGTTTTTT CSVRGSNTGELFF
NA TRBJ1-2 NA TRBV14 TGTGCCAGCAGCCCAAATCCGAGACGAGCGAAGTCTGGCTACACCTTC CASSPNPRRAKSGYTF
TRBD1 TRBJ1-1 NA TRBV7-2 TGTGCCAGCAGCTCCGGGACAGGGTGGGGCACTGAAGCTTTCTTT CASSSGTGWGTEAFF
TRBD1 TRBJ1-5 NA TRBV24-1 TGTGCCACCAGCAAAGGACAGGGTCATCAGCCCCAGCATTTT CATSKGQGHQPQHF
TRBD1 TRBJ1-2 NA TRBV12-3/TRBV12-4 TGTGCCAGCAGTCAGGGGGTTTATGGCTACACCTTC CASSQGVYGYTF
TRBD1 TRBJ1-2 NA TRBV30 TGTGCCTGGAGTACCAGGGACAGGTTGGGGAGCTATGGCTACACCTTC CAWSTRDRLGSYGYTF
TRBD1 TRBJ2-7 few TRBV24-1 TGTGCCACCGGGAGGGACAGGGTTGACGAGCAGTACTTC CATGRDRVDEQYF
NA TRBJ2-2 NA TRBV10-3 TGTGCCATCAAACCCGGGACCGACACCGGGGAGCTGTTTTTT CAIKPGTDTGELFF
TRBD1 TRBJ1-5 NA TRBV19 TGTGCCAGTGGACAGGGCAATCAGCCCCAGCATTTT CASGQGNQPQHF
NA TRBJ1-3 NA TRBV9 TGTGCCAGCAGCACCCTAGGACGGCCTGACTCTGGAAACACCATATATTTT CASSTLGRPDSGNTIYF
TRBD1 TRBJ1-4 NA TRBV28 TGTGCCAGCTTGGGACAGGGAACAACTAATGAAAAACTGTTTTTT CASLGQGTTNEKLFF
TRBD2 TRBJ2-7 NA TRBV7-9 TGTGCCAGCAGCGCGGCTAGCGGGGCCTACGAGCAGTACTTC CASSAASGAYEQYF
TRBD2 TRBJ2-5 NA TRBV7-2 TGTGCCAGCAGCTCTTTTAGCGGGAGAGCGGGGACCCAGTACTTC CASSSFSGRAGTQYF
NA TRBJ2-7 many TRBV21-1 TGTGCCAGCACCTATGATGACAGGCGGGCTTGGAACGAGCAGTACTTC CASTYDDRRAWNEQYF
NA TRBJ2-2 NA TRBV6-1 TGTGCCAGCAGTGAATTTGGAGGGGGCAACACCGGGGAGCTGTTTTTT CASSEFGGGNTGELFF
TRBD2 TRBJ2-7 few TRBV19 TGTGCCAGTAGTATTTCCGGGACTATCCCGGGCGAGCAGTACTTC CASSISGTIPGEQYF
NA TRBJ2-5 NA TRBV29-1 TGCAGCGTTTCGGAGTACCAAGAGACCCAGTACTTC CSVSEYQETQYF
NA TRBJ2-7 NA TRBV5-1 TGCGCCAGCAGCTTCCAGGGGCCGAGCTCCTACGAGCAGTACTTC CASSFQGPSSYEQYF
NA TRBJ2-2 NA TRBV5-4 TGTGCCAGCACCAAAGGAGGAACCACCGGGGAGCTGTTTTTT CASTKGGTTGELFF
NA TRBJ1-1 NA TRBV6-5 TGTGCCAGCAGAGAGGTTCATGAAGCTTTCTTT CASREVHEAFF
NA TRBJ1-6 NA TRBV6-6 TGTGCCAGCAGTTTGGCGGGCGGTGGTAATTCACCCCTCCACTTT CASSLAGGGNSPLHF
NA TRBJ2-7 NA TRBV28 TGTGCCAGCATTGGGGCGGGTCGCTACGAGCAGTACTTC CASIGAGRYEQYF
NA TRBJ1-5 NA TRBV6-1 TGTGCCAGCAGTGAACCCAGCCTCAATCAGCCCCAGCATTTT CASSEPSLNQPQHF
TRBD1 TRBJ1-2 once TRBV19 TGTGCCAGTAGTTCAAACCACCCGGGACAGCAGATCGGCTATGGCTACACCTTC CASSSNHPGQQIGYGYTF
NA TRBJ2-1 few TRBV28 TGTGCCAGCTGGGGAGGCTCCTACAATGAGCAGTTCTTC CASWGGSYNEQFF
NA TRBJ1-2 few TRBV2 TGTGCCAGCAGTGTCAGTAGTGATGGCTACACCTTC CASSVSSDGYTF
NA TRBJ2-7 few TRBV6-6 TGTGCCAGCACCGAGGGGCCCCCCTACGAGCAGTACTTC CASTEGPPYEQYF
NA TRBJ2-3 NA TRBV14 TGTGCCAGCAGCCCCAGGGACCGGAGCACAGATACGCAGTATTTT CASSPRDRSTDTQYF
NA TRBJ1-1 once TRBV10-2 TGCGCCAGCAGCGTTATACAGGGAGGGACTGAAGCTTTCTTT CASSVIQGGTEAFF
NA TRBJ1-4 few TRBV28 TGTGCCAGTCGGGGGACTAATGAAAAACTGTTTTTT CASRGTNEKLFF
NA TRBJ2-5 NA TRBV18 TGTGCCAGCTCGCCAACAGGGTACCAAGAGACCCAGTACTTC CASSPTGYQETQYF
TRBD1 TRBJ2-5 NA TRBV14 TGTGCCAGCAGCCAAGATTTAAGGAGACAGGGAGAGACCCAGTACTTC CASSQDLRRQGETQYF
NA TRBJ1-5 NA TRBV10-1 TGCGCCAGCAGTTCGGGGGGGCCCTATCAGCCCCAGCATTTT CASSSGGPYQPQHF
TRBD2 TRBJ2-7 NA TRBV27 TGTGCCAGCAGTTTGGTGGGAGGGCCCTACGAGCAGTACTTC CASSLVGGPYEQYF
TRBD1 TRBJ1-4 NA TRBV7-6 TGTGCCAGCAGCCCACAGGGGGCTTTGAAGGAAAAACTGTTTTTT CASSPQGALKEKLFF
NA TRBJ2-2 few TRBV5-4 TGTGCCAGCAGCCCCAGGGCCGGGGAGCTGTTTTTT CASSPRAGELFF
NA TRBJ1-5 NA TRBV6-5 TGTGCCAGCAGCTCACAGCTGTTCGGCAATCAGCCCCAGCATTTT CASSSQLFGNQPQHF
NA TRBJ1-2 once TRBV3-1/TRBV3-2 TGTGCCAGCAGCCAAGACGGGGCAGCGAATAACTATGGCTACACCTTC CASSQDGAANNYGYTF
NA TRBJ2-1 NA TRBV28 TGTGCCAGCTCTAAACAAGGGGTTTACAATGAGCAGTTCTTC CASSKQGVYNEQFF
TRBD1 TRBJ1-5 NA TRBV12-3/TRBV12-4 TGTGCCAGCGGGACAGACAATCAGCCCCAGCATTTT CASGTDNQPQHF
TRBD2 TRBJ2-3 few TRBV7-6 TGTGCCAGCAGCCCCGTACTAGCGGGAGTTGGAGATACGCAGTATTTT CASSPVLAGVGDTQYF
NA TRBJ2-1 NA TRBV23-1 TGCGCCAGCAGTCTTTTCTTAGGACAGAACTACAATGAGCAGTTCTTC CASSLFLGQNYNEQFF